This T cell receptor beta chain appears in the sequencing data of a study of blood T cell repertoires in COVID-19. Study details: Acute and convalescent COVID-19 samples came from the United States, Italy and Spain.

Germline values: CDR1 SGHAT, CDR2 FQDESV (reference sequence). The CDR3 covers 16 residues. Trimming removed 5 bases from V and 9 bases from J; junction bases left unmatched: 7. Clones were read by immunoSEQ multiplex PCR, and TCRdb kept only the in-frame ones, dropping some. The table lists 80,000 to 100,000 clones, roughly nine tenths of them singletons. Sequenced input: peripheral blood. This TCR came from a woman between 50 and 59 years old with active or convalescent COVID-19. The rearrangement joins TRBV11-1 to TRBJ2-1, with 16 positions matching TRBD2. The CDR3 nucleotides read TGTGCCAGCAGCCCTGGGACTAGCGGGGGGGCCAGTGAGCAGTTCTTC. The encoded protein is CASSPGTSGGASEQFF.